The clone carrying this T cell receptor beta chain came up once. Its antigen is not identified. The assay was immunoSEQ multiplex PCR, and TCRdb's table has in-frame clones only and misses some. The sample holds roughly 190,000 clones, around 92% seen once. This specimen belongs to a study of T cell responses to AZD1222 COVID-19 vaccine. The V segment lost 6 bases and the J segment 5 bases; nucleotides outside the gene matches: 6. Germline V lookup: CDR1 MNHEY, CDR2 SVGAGI. The CDR3 consists of 14 residues. Study-level results: Vaccine-associated CD4 TCRs ranged over spike, dominating at 160-218 and 743-854. The donor cohort was predominantly white British with a female majority, and clonal diversity may have been underestimated.

This TCR was recovered from an adult in good health. Sequencing used peripheral blood, obtained on day 0 of AZD1222 vaccination. The rearrangement links TRBV6-5 to TRBJ2-3, with TRBD2 identical over 9 bases. DNA of the CDR3: TGTGCCAGCAGAGCCCGAGCGGGGGGAGATACGCAGTATTTT. Translating it yields CASRARAGGDTQYF.